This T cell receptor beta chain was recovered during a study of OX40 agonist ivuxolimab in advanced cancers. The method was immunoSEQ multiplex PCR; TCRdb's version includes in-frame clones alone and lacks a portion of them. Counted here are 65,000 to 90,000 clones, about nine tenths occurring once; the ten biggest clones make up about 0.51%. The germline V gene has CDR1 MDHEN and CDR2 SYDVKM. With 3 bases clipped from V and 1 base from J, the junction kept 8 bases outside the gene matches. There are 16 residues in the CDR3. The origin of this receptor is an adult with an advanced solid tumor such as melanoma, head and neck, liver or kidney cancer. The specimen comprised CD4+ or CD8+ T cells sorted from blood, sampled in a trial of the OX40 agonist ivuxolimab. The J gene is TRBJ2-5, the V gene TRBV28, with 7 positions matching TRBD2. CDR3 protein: CASSFATGGSQETQYF. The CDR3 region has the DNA TGTGCCAGCAGTTTCGCAACGGGAGGCAGCCAAGAGACCCAGTACTTC.